A selection of T cell receptor beta chains follows, all from one sample in a study of T cells in Graves' hyperthyroidism and ophthalmopathy. MiXCR, run by TCRdb on the multiplex PCR reads, gives a single entry per CDR3 protein. The repertoire includes under 400,000 distinct CDR3 sequences, 16% of them detected once, and approximately 31% sits in the top ten. The sequencing input was blood. The receptor set was obtained from a man younger than 40 with Graves' hyperthyroidism. Both conserved end residues are part of each CDR3. D genes are given only for firm matches. Some rows mark clone size as missing; the rest say once, few, many or name a class of expanded clone.

>TRBV20-1|TRBD2|few|TRBJ2-1|14
TGCAGTGTCTATTTAGCGGGAGTAAGAGATGAGCAGTTCTTC
CSVYLAGVRDEQFF
>TRBV7-9|TRBD2|many|TRBJ2-3|15
TGTGCCAGCAGTCGGACTAGCGGAAGCACAGATACGCAGTATTTT
CASSRTSGSTDTQYF
>TRBV2|.|many|TRBJ2-3|13
TGTGTCTCTCTGGGGTATCGCACAGATACGCAGTATTTT
CVSLGYRTDTQYF
>TRBV25-1|.|.|TRBJ2-3|14
TGTGCCAGCAGTGAATGGGGCGCGGCAGATACGCAGTATTTT
CASSEWGAADTQYF
>TRBV5-1|.|many|TRBJ2-1|14
TGCGCCAGCAGCTTGGTCGCAGGGATAAATGAGCAGTTCTTC
CASSLVAGINEQFF
>TRBV29-1|.|many|TRBJ2-5|13
TGCAGCGGTCTCGCAGAAAACCAAGAGACCCAGTACTTC
CSGLAENQETQYF
>TRBV3-1|.|few|TRBJ2-2|13
TGTGCCAGCAGCCAGGGGTGGACCGGGGAGCTGTTTTTT
CASSQGWTGELFF
>TRBV7-9|.|many|TRBJ2-1|14
TGTGCCAGCAGCCCCAGTCGTCGATACAATGAGCAGTTCTTC
CASSPSRRYNEQFF
>TRBV20-1|.|.|TRBJ1-1|10
TGCAGTGCTAGGGTGGGGGAACCTTTCTTT
CSARVGEPFF
>TRBV12-3/TRBV12-4|TRBD1|many|TRBJ1-5|15
TGTGCCAGCAGTCTCTCAGGACAGGGTGAGCAGCCCCAGCATTTT
CASSLSGQGEQPQHF
>TRBV9|TRBD1|few|TRBJ1-1|15
TGTGCCAGCAGCGTAGAAGGGACAGCTTCCACTGAAGCTTTCTTT
CASSVEGTASTEAFF
>TRBV5-1|.|.|TRBJ2-7|12
TGCGCCAGCACGTCTAGCCCCTACGAGCAGTACTTC
CASTSSPYEQYF
>TRBV7-9|.|few|TRBJ1-2|15
TGTGCCAGCAGCTTAGAGGAGGTCGGTAACTATGGCTACACCTTC
CASSLEEVGNYGYTF
>TRBV20-1|.|.|TRBJ2-7|11
TGCAGTGCTGAGAAGGCGGGGAGGCAGTACTTC
CSAEKAGRQYF
>TRBV12-3/TRBV12-4|.|many|TRBJ2-1|15
TGTGCCAGCAGCTCCGACAGGCTGACCACCAATGAGCAGTTCTTC
CASSSDRLTTNEQFF
>TRBV9|.|few|TRBJ1-3|14
TGTGCCAGCAGCGTAAGGGGCTCTGGAAACACCATATATTTT
CASSVRGSGNTIYF
>TRBV4-1|TRBD1|few|TRBJ1-2|13
TGCGCCAGCAGCCTGGACAGGGTGGGAGGCTACACCTTC
CASSLDRVGGYTF
>TRBV27|TRBD2|many|TRBJ2-7|14
TGTGCCAGCAGTTTATGGCCTAGCGGCTACGAGCAGTACTTC
CASSLWPSGYEQYF
>TRBV19|TRBD1|.|TRBJ1-1|16
TGTGCCAGTAGTATCCCCCGTGGACAGGGAAGGACTGAAGCTTTCTTT
CASSIPRGQGRTEAFF
>TRBV12-5|TRBD1|many|TRBJ2-7|14
TGTGCTAGTGGTCCCGACAGGGGTTGGCGAGAGCAGTACTTC
CASGPDRGWREQYF
>TRBV28|.|few|TRBJ1-5|13
TGTGCCAGCAGTCCTACCCGAAATCAGCCCCAGCATTTT
CASSPTRNQPQHF
>TRBV24-1|.|many|TRBJ1-1|14
TGTGCCACCAGTGAGGGGACGGCGAACACTGAAGCTTTCTTT
CATSEGTANTEAFF
>TRBV19|TRBD2|.|TRBJ2-3|15
TGTGCCAGTAGTATAACGGGGCTAGCGGATGATACGCAGTATTTT
CASSITGLADDTQYF
>TRBV20-1|.|many|TRBJ2-3|14
TGCAGTGCTAGGACAGACCCGAGCACAGATACGCAGTATTTT
CSARTDPSTDTQYF
>TRBV24-1|.|.|TRBJ1-5|13
TGTGCCACCAGTGATTTCTCCGGCCAGCCCCAGCATTTT
CATSDFSGQPQHF
>TRBV10-3|.|few|TRBJ2-6|15
TGTGCCATCAGTGGTGGGTTCTCCGGGGCCAACGTCCTGACTTTC
CAISGGFSGANVLTF
>TRBV5-1|.|.|TRBJ1-3|15
TGCGCCAGCAGCTTGGATTGGGGGGCTGGAAACACCATATATTTT
CASSLDWGAGNTIYF
>TRBV20-1|.|few|TRBJ2-3|12
TGCAGTGCTACAGCTAGCACAGATACGCAGTATTTT
CSATASTDTQYF
>TRBV11-3|.|few|TRBJ2-4|14
TGTGCCAGCAGCTCAGGGACCGCCCGAAACATTCAGTACTTC
CASSSGTARNIQYF
>TRBV2|.|.|TRBJ2-7|14
TGTGCCAGCAGTGTGGACTCCCAATCCTACGAGCAGTACTTC
CASSVDSQSYEQYF
>TRBV28|.|.|TRBJ2-6|16
TGTGCCAGCAGTCCCTTCACAGGGAATGGGGCCAACGTCCTGACTTTC
CASSPFTGNGANVLTF
>TRBV7-9|.|few|TRBJ2-3|14
TGTGCCAGCGGCGGCGGTAAGGGGACAGATACGCAGTATTTT
CASGGGKGTDTQYF
>TRBV5-8|TRBD1|few|TRBJ1-2|12
TGTGCCAGCAGCGGGGGGACAGCCGGCTACACCTTC
CASSGGTAGYTF
>TRBV7-9|TRBD1|.|TRBJ2-7|13
TGTGCCAGCAGCTACCTTGACAGGGACGAGCAGTACTTC
CASSYLDRDEQYF
>TRBV6-5|.|.|TRBJ1-2|13
TGTGCCAGCAGTTACTGGGGTCCTAATGGCTACACCTTC
CASSYWGPNGYTF
>TRBV7-9|.|.|TRBJ2-3|11
TGTGCCAGCCGTTTCGGGGATACGCAGTATTTT
CASRFGDTQYF
>TRBV12-5|TRBD1|many|TRBJ1-3|12
TGTGCTAGTGGTCCAGCACAGGGGTGGCCGTATTTT
CASGPAQGWPYF
>TRBV15|TRBD2|few|TRBJ2-1|17
TGTGCCACCAGCAGAGGATACTTTGCGGGAGGGGACAATGAGCAGTTCTTC
CATSRGYFAGGDNEQFF
>TRBV9|.|.|TRBJ2-3|15
TGTGCCAGCAGCACCGCCGGGACGGACACAGATACGCAGTATTTT
CASSTAGTDTDTQYF